These 10 T cell receptor beta chains came from one sample sequenced in a study of T cells in Graves' hyperthyroidism and ophthalmopathy. The source material, RNA transcripts, was used to amplify TCR beta CDR3 regions. An initial round of RT-PCR targeting the TCR CDR3 relied on the HTBI primer set. TCRdb independently ran MiXCR on the multiplex PCR reads; one entry per CDR3 protein. The data show approximately 480,000 distinct CDR3 sequences, around 21% seen once. Sequencing was done on a sample of blood. The source is a man aged 18-30 years with Graves' hyperthyroidism.

This clonotype was seen a handful of times. The rearrangement uses TRBV12-3 or TRBV12-4 and TRBJ1-1; D is perhaps TRBD1 (6 bases). The V end was cut by 3 bases, the J end by 1 base, with 12 bases between. The CDR3 covers 15 residues. Written as DNA, the CDR3 is TGTGCCAGCAGTTTGTTAGGGGGGGAGAACACTGAAGCTTTCTTT. Protein product: CASSLLGGENTEAFF.

This clonotype has just a few counts. The V call is TRBV12-3 or TRBV12-4, the J call TRBJ2-7; 7 nucleotides match TRBD1. With 7 bases clipped from V and 5 bases from J, the junction kept 8 bases outside the gene matches. This CDR3 is built from 13 residues. The CDR3 loop is CASTVTGKDEQYF. As DNA, the CDR3 is TGTGCCAGCACCGTGACAGGGAAGGACGAGCAGTACTTC.

Ten or more counts support this clonotype. The V call is TRBV12-3 or TRBV12-4, the J call TRBJ2-2; 9 bases align to TRBD1. The trim removed 5 bases at V and 3 bases at J, leaving 4 bases unmatched. The CDR3 length is 15 residues. The CDR3 DNA reads TGTGCCAGCAGTCCGCGACAGGGGGACACCGGGGAGCTGTTTTTT. Translated, it gives CASSPRQGDTGELFF.

This clonotype was seen at least ten times. The rearrangement uses TRBV7-2 and TRBJ1-2; no clear D gene. Trimming removed 1 base at V and 7 bases at J, with 10 bases between. The CDR3 is 13 residues long. Looked up from germline, CDR1 is SGHTA and CDR2 is FQGNSA. DNA for the CDR3: TGTGCCAGCAGCTTAGTTTATTGGGGTGGCTACACCTTC. It is translated as CASSLVYWGGYTF.

In this sample, this clonotype turned up many times. The V and J genes are TRBV30 and TRBJ1-1; D remains ambiguous. CDR3 length: 13 residues. CDR1 is GTSNPN and CDR2 is SVGIG in the germline V gene (reference sequence). V was cut by 6 bases and J by 2 bases, with 13 bases left in between. CDR3 in DNA: TGTGCCTGTGCCAAGGGCAGTAACACTGAAGCTTTCTTT. Protein product: CACAKGSNTEAFF.

This chain connects TRBV12-3 or TRBV12-4 to TRBJ2-7; D remains unclear. The CDR3 is 13 residues long. V lost 3 bases and J lost 3, with 9 bases in between. The CDR3 DNA is TGTGCCAGCAGTTTGAACACCGTCTACGAGCAGTACTTC. Translation gives CASSLNTVYEQYF.

This clonotype came up many times. V is TRBV12-3 or TRBV12-4 and J is TRBJ1-5; D remains unclear. V was shortened by 5 bases and J by 6 bases, with 17 bases between the two germline ends. The CDR3 has 15 residues. CDR3 nucleotides: TGTGCCAGCAGTCCTCGGACTAATACGGGTCAGCCCCAGCATTTT. Protein: CASSPRTNTGQPQHF.

This clonotype was observed at least ten times. The chain combines TRBV28 with TRBJ1-2, with D unclear. The CDR3 contains 13 residues. V dropped 6 bases and J dropped 4 bases, with 12 bases sitting between them. Germline V gives CDR1 MDHEN, CDR2 SYDVKM. DNA for the CDR3: TGTGCCAGCAGGGGAAGAGAGATCTATGGCTACACCTTC. Its translation: CASRGREIYGYTF.

There are a few counts of this clonotype. The chain joins TRBV28 to TRBJ1-2; D possibly corresponds to TRBD1 (5 bases). This CDR3 region has 11 residues. Trimming shortened V by 8 bases and J by 4 bases, and 8 bases separated the two germline ends. CDR1 is MDHEN and CDR2 is SYDVKM in the germline V gene. The CDR3 region has the DNA TGTGCCAGCGGGGCCCTCTATGGCTACACCTTC. Protein product: CASGALYGYTF.

Only a few counts were recorded for this clonotype. The V call is TRBV11-2, the J call TRBJ2-7, with TRBD2 matching over 13 bases. V dropped 4 bases and J dropped 4; count of bases not matched to a gene: 7. Germline lookup yields CDR1 SGHAT and CDR2 FQNNGV. The CDR3 is 16 residues long. CDR3 residues: CASSYRTSGSRYEQYF. CDR3 bases: TGTGCCAGCAGCTACAGGACTAGCGGGAGCAGATACGAGCAGTACTTC.